Below are 23 T cell receptor beta chains sequenced from a single sample in a study of T cells after yellow fever vaccination. TCRdb recomputed calls from the 5' RACE reads with MiXCR, one row per CDR3 protein. The table has roughly 120,000 distinct CDR3 sequences, 7.2% seen once. This material consisted of CD4+ T cells sorted from PBMCs, taken more than 40 days after the first yellow fever vaccination. These receptor sequences come from a man between 18 and 35 years old who received the YFV17D yellow fever vaccine.

The table lists this clonotype with a few counts. The chain couples TRBV5-1 to TRBJ1-4, with D unresolved. V lost 0 bases and J lost 8, with 14 bases in between. The V gene's germline CDR1 is SGHRS and CDR2 YFSETQ. The CDR3 contains 15 residues. CDR3 in amino acids: CASSLVPGIGEKLFF. The CDR3 nucleotides are TGCGCCAGCAGCTTGGTGCCGGGGATCGGCGAAAAACTGTTTTTT.

This clonotype was observed at least ten times. CDR3 sequence reads: CASSEKLAGYNEQFF. CDR3 coding DNA: TGTGCCAGCAGCGAAAAACTAGCGGGGTACAATGAGCAGTTCTTC. J is TRBJ2-1 and V is TRBV7-9; TRBD2 matches 10 bases. With V trimmed by 5 bases and J by 4 bases, 5 bases remained unmatched. The CDR3 extends over 15 amino acids. The germline gives CDR1 SEHNR, CDR2 FQNEAQ (reference sequence).

This clonotype has a count of ten or more. The chain is built from TRBV21-1 and TRBJ1-6; the table calls TRBD1, which could not be checked here. TRBV21-1 is a recognized pseudogene. CDR3 length: 14 amino acids. CDR3 DNA sequence: TGTGCCAGCAGTGGACAGGGCCATAATTCACCCCTCCACTTT. Protein: CASSGQGHNSPLHF.

Ten or more counts support this clonotype. This sequence joins TRBV20-1 and TRBJ1-1; D possibly corresponds to TRBD1 (6 bases). This CDR3 is built from 14 residues. CDR1 and CDR2 (germline): DFQATT, SNEGSKA (reference sequence). Trimming stripped 4 bases from V and 4 bases from J, with 16 bases between. In nucleotides, the CDR3 is TGCAGTGCTATTCGGGGGCAGGGGAGCACTGAAGCTTTCTTT. This sequence encodes CSAIRGQGSTEAFF.

This clonotype was recorded many times. This rearrangement joins TRBV5-8 to TRBJ2-1; possibly TRBD1 or TRBD2 for D (6 bases each). The CDR3 is 16 residues long. CDR1 and CDR2 from the germline V gene are SGHTS and YDEGEE. V gave up 3 bases and J gave up 4 bases, with 17 bases separating them. The CDR3 region is CASSWGLGGSYNEQFF. CDR3 in DNA: TGTGCCAGCAGCTGGGGTCTCGGGGGCTCTTACAATGAGCAGTTCTTC.

This clonotype was counted only a few times. This chain uses TRBV29-1 with TRBJ1-2; D gene ambiguous. The germline V gene encodes CDR1 SQVTM and CDR2 ANQGSEA. The CDR3 has 14 amino acids. The V end lost 8 bases, the J end lost 1 base, and 17 bases lay between the germline ends. The chain's CDR3 is CSFGMDPLNYGYTF. For the CDR3, the DNA is TGCAGCTTTGGAATGGACCCTCTTAACTATGGCTACACCTTC.

This clonotype has ten or more counts. V and J are TRBV11-2 and TRBJ2-5, with D possibly matching TRBD2 (6 bases). The germline V gene has CDR1 SGHAT and CDR2 FQNNGV. V was shortened by 4 bases and J by 4 bases, with 13 bases between the two germline ends. This CDR3 has 14 amino acids. The CDR3 DNA sequence: TGTGCCAGCAGCTCCGCGGGGATCTCAGAGACCCAGTACTTC. Its translation: CASSSAGISETQYF.

This chain joins TRBV12-3 or TRBV12-4 and TRBJ1-2; 7 bases line up with TRBD1. The CDR3 extends over 13 amino acids. J lost 3 bases, V lost 7 bases, and 5 bases had no gene match. The DNA for the CDR3 is TGTGCCAGCAACCCAGGGGGTCACTATGGCTACACCTTC. The encoded protein is CASNPGGHYGYTF.

This clonotype was picked up many times. This chain joins TRBV7-8 and TRBJ1-6; D ambiguous. The CDR3 loop spans 14 amino acids. CDR1 and CDR2 (germline): SGHVS, FQNEAQ. The V and J ends lost 5 bases and 0 bases respectively, with 5 bases between them. The chain's CDR3 is CASSQNSYNSPLHF. The CDR3 nucleotides are TGTGCCAGCAGCCAGAACTCCTATAATTCACCCCTCCACTTT.

Worth noting for this clonotype: A much larger clone differs from this one at a single base, so this may be a read error. The genes are TRBV20-1 and TRBJ2-5, with 9 bases fitting TRBD2. Germline V CDR1 and CDR2: DFQATT, SNEGSKA (reference sequence). The CDR3 covers 15 residues. In DNA, the CDR3 is TGCAGTGCTAGAGAGGCTAGCGGGGACCAAGAGTCCCAGTACTTC. The encoded protein is CSAREASGDQESQYF.

This clonotype was observed many times. The rearrangement links TRBV19 to TRBJ2-2; no definite D call. The CDR3 consists of 13 residues. V lost 7 bases to trimming and J lost 3 bases, with 9 bases between them. Germline V lookup: CDR1 LNHDA, CDR2 SQIVND (reference sequence). CDR3 in DNA: TGTGCCAGTATCAACAGAGACACCGGGGAGCTGTTTTTT. Translating it yields CASINRDTGELFF.

This clonotype was seen many times. This chain uses TRBV18 with TRBJ2-1, with 9 bases fitting TRBD2. The CDR3 is 14 residues long. Germline V gene data show CDR1 as KGHSH and CDR2 as LQKENI. V was pared by 5 bases and J by 3 bases, with 2 bases of the junction left unmatched. CDR3 DNA sequence: TGTGCCAGCTCAGGGACTAGCAGCTACAATGAGCAGTTCTTC. Its translation is CASSGTSSYNEQFF.

This clonotype was recorded at least ten times. The chain couples TRBV4-3 to TRBJ2-1; D gene unclear. V dropped 1 base and J dropped 6 bases, with 4 bases sitting between them. CDR3 size: 12 residues. Germline CDR1 reads LGHNA; CDR2 reads YSLEER. The CDR3 coding sequence is TGCGCCAGCAGCCAAGTTGCCAATGAGCAGTTCTTC. This gives the protein CASSQVANEQFF.

In this sample, this clonotype turned up a few times. The V call is TRBV5-1, the J call TRBJ1-1; TRBD1 matches at 8 bases. J was trimmed by 1 base and V by 4 bases; bases with no gene match: 6. The V gene's germline CDR1 is SGHRS and CDR2 YFSETQ. This CDR3 region has 15 residues. The CDR3 region is CASSSQGAANTEAFF. CDR3 DNA sequence: TGCGCCAGCAGCAGCCAGGGGGCGGCGAACACTGAAGCTTTCTTT.

This clonotype has more than one count but fewer than ten. The J gene is TRBJ2-5, the V gene TRBV5-1; D is unclear. Trimming shortened V by 4 bases and J by 9 bases, and 16 bases separated the two germline ends. Per germline, CDR1 SGHRS and CDR2 YFSETQ. CDR3 length: 13 amino acids. In DNA, the CDR3 is TGCGCCAGCAGCCCGGGCTGGGAAGTCGCCCAGTACTTC. Translated, it gives CASSPGWEVAQYF.

This clonotype was seen at least ten times. The chain couples TRBV5-6 to TRBJ2-7; D may be TRBD2 (5 bases). Looked up from germline, CDR1 is SGHDT and CDR2 is YYEEEE. The CDR3 is 14 residues long. With 0 bases removed from V and 2 bases from J, the gap between germline ends came to 9 bases. The CDR3 loop is CASSLGRRAYEQYV. The CDR3 DNA reads as TGTGCCAGCAGCTTGGGTCGGCGGGCCTACGAGCAGTACGTC.

This clonotype showed up many times. The chain carries TRBV27 and TRBJ1-6, with 7 bases matching TRBD1. J lost 10 bases, V lost 7 bases, and 7 bases had no gene match. CDR1 is MNHEY, CDR2 SMNVEV, per germline (reference sequence). The CDR3 covers 13 residues. CDR3 loop: CASTLGTASPLHF. In nucleotides, the CDR3 is TGTGCCAGCACCCTCGGGACAGCCTCACCCCTCCACTTT.

The chain carries TRBV5-1 and TRBJ2-6; D is uncertain. V was clipped by 0 bases and J by 4 bases, with 8 bases between them. This CDR3 has 15 amino acids. CDR1 SGHRS and CDR2 YFSETQ come from the germline V gene. The CDR3 loop reads CASSLVALGANVLTF. DNA of the CDR3: TGCGCCAGCAGCTTGGTGGCACTGGGGGCCAACGTCCTGACTTTC.

At least ten counts were recorded for this clonotype. This chain joins TRBV6-2 or TRBV6-3 and TRBJ1-5; TRBD1 aligns across 7 bases. There are 13 residues in the CDR3. Losses at the gene ends were 10 bases for V and 4 bases for J; bases not matched to a gene: 7. Germline lookup yields CDR1 MNHEY and CDR2 SVGEGT. CDR3: CATKGQPNQPQHF. The CDR3 DNA sequence: TGTGCCACCAAGGGACAGCCTAATCAGCCCCAGCATTTT.

This clonotype was seen many times. This chain uses TRBV6-2 or TRBV6-3 with TRBJ2-3, with a weak D call TRBD1 (5 bases). This CDR3 has 16 residues. CDR1 and CDR2 from the germline V gene are MNHEY and SVGEGT. Trimming took off 6 bases at V and 3 bases at J, with 19 bases between the two ends. Written as DNA, the CDR3 is TGTGCCAGCAGCCCCCCCGTCAGGGTAGGGACAGATACGCAGTATTTT. Protein: CASSPPVRVGTDTQYF.

The chain is built from TRBV18 and TRBJ1-1; D is undetermined. CDR1 and CDR2 from the germline V gene are KGHSH and LQKENI. V lost 3 bases to trimming and J lost 1 base, with 15 bases between them. The CDR3 contains 16 residues. The CDR3 loop is CASSPLGAGTNTEAFF. The CDR3, as DNA: TGTGCCAGCTCACCTCTTGGCGCAGGAACGAACACTGAAGCTTTCTTT.

At least ten counts were recorded for this clonotype. The chain combines TRBV5-5 with TRBJ2-3, with a weak D call TRBD1 (5 bases). V was shortened by 1 base and J by 6 bases, with 12 bases between the two germline ends. The CDR3 sequence is 14 residues long. Germline-derived CDR1 and CDR2 are SGHKS and YYEKEE (reference sequence). CDR3 loop: CASSLRGLSDTQYF. The CDR3 bases are TGTGCCAGCAGCTTGAGGGGCCTCTCCGATACGCAGTATTTT.

The V call is TRBV7-3, the J call TRBJ1-1; TRBD1 agrees at 9 bases. J gave up 5 bases and V 3 bases, and 10 bases lay outside the gene matches. Looked up from germline, CDR1 is SGHTA and CDR2 is FQGTGA. The CDR3 is made up of 16 amino acids. The CDR3 loop reads CASSFGGLGTGTEAFF. CDR3 sequence (DNA): TGTGCCAGCAGCTTTGGTGGTTTAGGGACAGGGACTGAAGCTTTCTTT.